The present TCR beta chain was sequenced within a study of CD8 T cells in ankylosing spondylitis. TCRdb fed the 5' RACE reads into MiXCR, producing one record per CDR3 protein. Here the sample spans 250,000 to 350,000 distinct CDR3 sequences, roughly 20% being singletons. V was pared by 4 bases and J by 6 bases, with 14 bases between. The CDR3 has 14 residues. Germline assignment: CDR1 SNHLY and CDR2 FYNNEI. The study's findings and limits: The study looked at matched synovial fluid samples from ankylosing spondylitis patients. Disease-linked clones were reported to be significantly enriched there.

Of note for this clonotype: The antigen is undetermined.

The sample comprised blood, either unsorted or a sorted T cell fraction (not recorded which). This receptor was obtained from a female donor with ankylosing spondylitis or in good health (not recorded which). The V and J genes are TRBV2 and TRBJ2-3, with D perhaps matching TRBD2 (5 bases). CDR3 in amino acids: CASSARALEDTQYF. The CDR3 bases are TGTGCCAGCAGTGCGCGGGCCTTAGAGGATACGCAGTATTTT.